The rows below give T cell receptor beta chains drawn from one sample of a study of Graves' ophthalmopathy and Graves' hyperthyroidism. Each CDR3 protein gets one entry after TCRdb re-called the multiplex PCR reads with MiXCR. The sample carries about 200,000 distinct CDR3 sequences, over 25% recorded once. The material sequenced was peripheral blood. The receptors originated from a man over 45 with Graves' ophthalmopathy. Both conserved end residues are part of each CDR3. Each record gives: CDR3 DNA, CDR3 protein, V gene, clone size, J gene, D gene. The D gene is left open where the match is weak. Not every row has a clone size; where given, it reads once, few, many or a size class.

CDR3nt: TGCGCCAGCAGCTTGTCGAGCGGAGGCACCTACGAGCAGTACTTC
CDR3aa: CASSLSSGGTYEQYF
v_gene: TRBV5-1
abundance: once
j_gene: TRBJ2-7
d_gene: -

CDR3nt: TGTGCCAGCAGTTTAAGGCCCCCAGCAAAGGCATCCACTGAAGCTTTCTTT
CDR3aa: CASSLRPPAKASTEAFF
v_gene: TRBV12-3/TRBV12-4
abundance: -
j_gene: TRBJ1-1
d_gene: -

CDR3nt: TGTGCCAGCAGTTTGACGGGGGGCATGAACACTGAAGCTTTCTTT
CDR3aa: CASSLTGGMNTEAFF
v_gene: TRBV28
abundance: few
j_gene: TRBJ1-1
d_gene: -

CDR3nt: TGTGCCAGCAGTTACTCCGGAGGGCCGGGAGAGACCCAGTACTTC
CDR3aa: CASSYSGGPGETQYF
v_gene: TRBV6-5
abundance: many
j_gene: TRBJ2-5
d_gene: -

CDR3nt: TGTGCCAGTAGTCTACCGAGTGGCATGCATGGCTACACCTTC
CDR3aa: CASSLPSGMHGYTF
v_gene: TRBV19
abundance: many
j_gene: TRBJ1-2
d_gene: -

CDR3nt: TGTGCCAGCTCCCGGGGCCAGAACTCTGGGGCCAACGTCCTGACTTTC
CDR3aa: CASSRGQNSGANVLTF
v_gene: TRBV28
abundance: many
j_gene: TRBJ2-6
d_gene: -

CDR3nt: TGTGCCACCAGTGACAGGGGCTTCTATGGCTACACCTTC
CDR3aa: CATSDRGFYGYTF
v_gene: TRBV24-1
abundance: many
j_gene: TRBJ1-2
d_gene: -

CDR3nt: TGTGCCAGCAGTGAAGTCGCGGCCAGGGGGGACCCCCAGCATTTT
CDR3aa: CASSEVAARGDPQHF
v_gene: TRBV6-1
abundance: -
j_gene: TRBJ1-5
d_gene: TRBD1

CDR3nt: TGTGCCAGCAGCTTACAAGGTATAGGGGCGAAGAACACTGAAGCTTTCTTT
CDR3aa: CASSLQGIGAKNTEAFF
v_gene: TRBV11-2
abundance: -
j_gene: TRBJ1-1
d_gene: -

CDR3nt: TGTGCCAGCAGTTTTGACTCAGTACCCGGGGAGCTGTTTTTT
CDR3aa: CASSFDSVPGELFF
v_gene: TRBV27
abundance: many
j_gene: TRBJ2-2
d_gene: -

CDR3nt: TGCAGCGTCCTAGCATCCTACGAGCAGTACTTC
CDR3aa: CSVLASYEQYF
v_gene: TRBV29-1
abundance: many
j_gene: TRBJ2-7
d_gene: -

CDR3nt: TGTGCCAGCGGCCCGGACGGGGTCACCGGGGAGCTGTTTTTT
CDR3aa: CASGPDGVTGELFF
v_gene: TRBV6-1
abundance: -
j_gene: TRBJ2-2
d_gene: -

CDR3nt: TGTGCCAGTAGTATTACTAGCGGGGTCTACGAGCAGTACTTC
CDR3aa: CASSITSGVYEQYF
v_gene: TRBV19
abundance: many
j_gene: TRBJ2-7
d_gene: TRBD2

CDR3nt: TGTGCCAGCAGCCCGACCAGAGGCACTGGCAAAAACATTCAGTACTTC
CDR3aa: CASSPTRGTGKNIQYF
v_gene: TRBV7-2
abundance: many
j_gene: TRBJ2-4
d_gene: -

CDR3nt: TGTGCCAGCAGCGGGAGGGCCTATTACGAGCAGTACTTC
CDR3aa: CASSGRAYYEQYF
v_gene: TRBV6-2/TRBV6-3
abundance: many
j_gene: TRBJ2-7
d_gene: TRBD2

CDR3nt: TGTGCCAGCAGTTTATCGATCTACACGAACACTGAAGCTTTCTTT
CDR3aa: CASSLSIYTNTEAFF
v_gene: TRBV27
abundance: many
j_gene: TRBJ1-1
d_gene: -

CDR3nt: TGTGCCAGCAGCTTGGACAGAGGCGAAGCTTTCTTT
CDR3aa: CASSLDRGEAFF
v_gene: TRBV5-4
abundance: many
j_gene: TRBJ1-1
d_gene: -

CDR3nt: TGTGCCAGCAGTCCACCGAGGGGGCGTCATTCACCCCTCCACTTT
CDR3aa: CASSPPRGRHSPLHF
v_gene: TRBV28
abundance: many
j_gene: TRBJ1-6
d_gene: TRBD1

CDR3nt: TGCGCCAGCAGTGAGCAGCAGAACACTGAAGCTTTCTTT
CDR3aa: CASSEQQNTEAFF
v_gene: TRBV10-1
abundance: many
j_gene: TRBJ1-1
d_gene: -

CDR3nt: TGTGCCAGCAGTTGGACTAGCTTGACAGATACGCAGTATTTT
CDR3aa: CASSWTSLTDTQYF
v_gene: TRBV6-2/TRBV6-3
abundance: many
j_gene: TRBJ2-3
d_gene: TRBD2

CDR3nt: TGCAGTGCCATTCTAGGACACGTGAACACTGAAGCTTTCTTT
CDR3aa: CSAILGHVNTEAFF
v_gene: TRBV20-1
abundance: many
j_gene: TRBJ1-1
d_gene: -

CDR3nt: TGCGCCAGCTATGCCTCTGGGACAGCTAACTATGGCTACACCTTC
CDR3aa: CASYASGTANYGYTF
v_gene: TRBV5-1
abundance: many
j_gene: TRBJ1-2
d_gene: TRBD1

CDR3nt: TGTGCCAGCAGTTACGTCAGGGCCACTGAAGCTTTCTTT
CDR3aa: CASSYVRATEAFF
v_gene: TRBV6-4
abundance: -
j_gene: TRBJ1-1
d_gene: -

CDR3nt: TGTGCCAGCGAGGGAGAGGACAGTAACACCATATATTTT
CDR3aa: CASEGEDSNTIYF
v_gene: TRBV18
abundance: many
j_gene: TRBJ1-3
d_gene: -